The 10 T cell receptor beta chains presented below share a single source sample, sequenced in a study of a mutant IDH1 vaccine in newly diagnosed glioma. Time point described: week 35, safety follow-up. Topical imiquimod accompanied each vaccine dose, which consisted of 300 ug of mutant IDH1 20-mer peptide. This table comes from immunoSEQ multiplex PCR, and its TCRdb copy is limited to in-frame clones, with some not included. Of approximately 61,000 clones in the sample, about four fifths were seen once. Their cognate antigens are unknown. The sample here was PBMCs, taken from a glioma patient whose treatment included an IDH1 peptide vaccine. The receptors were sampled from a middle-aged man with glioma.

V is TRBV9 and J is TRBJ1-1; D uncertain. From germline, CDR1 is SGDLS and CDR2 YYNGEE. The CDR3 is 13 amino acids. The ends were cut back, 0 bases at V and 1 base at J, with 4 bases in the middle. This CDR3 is CASSVVPNTEAFF. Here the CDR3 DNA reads TGTGCCAGCAGCGTAGTTCCGAACACTGAAGCTTTCTTT.

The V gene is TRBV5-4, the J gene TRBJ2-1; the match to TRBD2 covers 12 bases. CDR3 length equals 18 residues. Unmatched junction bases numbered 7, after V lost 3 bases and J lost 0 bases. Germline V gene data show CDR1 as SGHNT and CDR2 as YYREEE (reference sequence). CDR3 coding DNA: TGTGCCAGCAGCTCCCCGACTAGCGGGAGCGTCTCCTACAATGAGCAGTTCTTC. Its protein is CASSSPTSGSVSYNEQFF.

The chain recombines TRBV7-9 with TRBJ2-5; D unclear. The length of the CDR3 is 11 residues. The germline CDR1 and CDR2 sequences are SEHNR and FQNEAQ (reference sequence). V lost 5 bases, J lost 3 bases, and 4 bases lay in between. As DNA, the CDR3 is TGTGCCAGCAGCGTCGAAGAGACCCAGTACTTC. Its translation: CASSVEETQYF.

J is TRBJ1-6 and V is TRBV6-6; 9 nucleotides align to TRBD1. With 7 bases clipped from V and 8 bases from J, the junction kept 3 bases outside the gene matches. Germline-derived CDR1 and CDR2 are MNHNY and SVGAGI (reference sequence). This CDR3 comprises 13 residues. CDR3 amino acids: CASNRDRDSPLHF. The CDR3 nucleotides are TGTGCCAGCAACCGGGACAGGGATTCACCCCTCCACTTT.

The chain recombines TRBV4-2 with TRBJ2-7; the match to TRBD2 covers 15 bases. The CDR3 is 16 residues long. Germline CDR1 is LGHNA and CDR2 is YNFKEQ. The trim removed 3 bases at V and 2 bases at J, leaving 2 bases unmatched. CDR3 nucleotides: TGTGCCAGCAGCCAGGGGACTAGCGGGGGGACCTACGAGCAGTACTTC. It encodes CASSQGTSGGTYEQYF.

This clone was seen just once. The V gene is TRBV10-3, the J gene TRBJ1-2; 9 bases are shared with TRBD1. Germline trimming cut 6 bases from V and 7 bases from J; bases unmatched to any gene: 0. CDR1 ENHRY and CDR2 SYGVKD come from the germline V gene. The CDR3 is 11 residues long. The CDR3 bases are TGTGCCATCAGGACAGGGGGTGGCTACACCTTC. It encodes CAIRTGGGYTF.

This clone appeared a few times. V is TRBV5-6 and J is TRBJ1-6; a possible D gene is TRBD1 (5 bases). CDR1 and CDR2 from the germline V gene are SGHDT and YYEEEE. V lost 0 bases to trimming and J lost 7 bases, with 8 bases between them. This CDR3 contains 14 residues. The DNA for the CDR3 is TGTGCCAGCAGCTTGGAGGGGCGCAATTCACCCCTCCACTTT. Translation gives CASSLEGRNSPLHF.

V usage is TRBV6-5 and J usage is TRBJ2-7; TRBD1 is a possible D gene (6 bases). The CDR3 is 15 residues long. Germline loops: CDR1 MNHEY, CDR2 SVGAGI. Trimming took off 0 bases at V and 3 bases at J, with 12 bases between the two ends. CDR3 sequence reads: CASSYSGQGHYEQYF. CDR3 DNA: TGTGCCAGCAGTTACTCGGGGCAGGGGCACTACGAGCAGTACTTC.

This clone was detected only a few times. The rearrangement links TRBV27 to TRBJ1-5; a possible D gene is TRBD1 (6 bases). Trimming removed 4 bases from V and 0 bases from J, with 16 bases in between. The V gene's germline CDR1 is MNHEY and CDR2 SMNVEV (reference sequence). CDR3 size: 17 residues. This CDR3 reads CASSSLTGPLSNQPQHF. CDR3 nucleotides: TGTGCCAGCAGTTCTTTGACAGGACCGCTTAGCAATCAGCCCCAGCATTTT.

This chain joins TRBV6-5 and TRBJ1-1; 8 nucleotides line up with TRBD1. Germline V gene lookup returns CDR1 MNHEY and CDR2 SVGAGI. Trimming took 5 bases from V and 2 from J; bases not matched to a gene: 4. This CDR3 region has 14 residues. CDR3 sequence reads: CASSDRGRNTEAFF. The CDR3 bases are TGTGCCAGCAGTGACAGGGGTAGAAACACTGAAGCTTTCTTT.